This is a list of T cell receptor beta chains from one sample in a study of blood T cells in healthy people across ages. TCRdb re-called the 5' RACE reads through MiXCR, storing one row per CDR3 protein. The sample includes some 860,000 distinct CDR3 sequences, about 61% seen only once; the top ten take around 24%. The sample consisted of blood. All receptors derive from a man aged 40-49 years in good health. The CDR3 runs from the conserved cysteine through the conserved F or W. Fields, in order: CDR3 length, J gene, clone size, V gene, D gene, CDR3 protein, CDR3 DNA. The D gene is left open where the match is weak. The size of a clone is reported for some rows only, either as once, few or many, or as a class for expanded clones.

>14|TRBJ2-1|.|TRBV10-3|TRBD2
CAITTGTSDNEQFF
TGTGCCATCACCACCGGGACTAGCGACAATGAGCAGTTCTTC
>13|TRBJ2-5|.|TRBV4-1|.
CASNPGEGETQYF
TGCGCCAGCAACCCAGGGGAGGGGGAGACCCAGTACTTC
>15|TRBJ2-7|.|TRBV4-2|.
CASSQDMRGMGEQYF
TGTGCCAGCAGCCAAGATATGAGGGGAATGGGCGAGCAGTACTTC
>13|TRBJ1-2|.|TRBV5-1|.
CASIGEQADGYTF
TGCGCCAGCATCGGGGAGCAGGCTGATGGCTACACCTTC
>15|TRBJ2-3|.|TRBV13|TRBD2
CASSEGTTITDTQYF
TGTGCCAGCAGTGAGGGGACTACGATCACAGATACGCAGTATTTT
>12|TRBJ2-1|few|TRBV29-1|.
CSVDVRVNEQFF
TGCAGCGTTGATGTCAGGGTCAATGAGCAGTTCTTC
>14|TRBJ2-5|.|TRBV7-9|TRBD1
CASRHGTGHETQYF
TGTGCCAGCAGGCATGGGACAGGCCACGAGACCCAGTACTTC
>11|TRBJ2-1|.|TRBV5-1|.
CASSVGREQFF
TGCGCCAGCAGCGTGGGTAGGGAGCAGTTCTTC
>15|TRBJ2-3|.|TRBV15|.
CATSREAGGTDTQYF
TGTGCCACCAGCAGAGAAGCAGGGGGGACAGATACGCAGTATTTT
>12|TRBJ1-6|many|TRBV21-1|.
CASSNPGAPLHF
TGTGCCAGCAGCAATCCCGGTGCACCCCTCCACTTT
>16|TRBJ2-5|.|TRBV7-9|.
CASSYQRGLESETQYF
TGTGCCAGCAGCTATCAAAGGGGTCTCGAGAGCGAGACCCAGTACTTC
>15|TRBJ1-1|.|TRBV5-1|.
CASSLPTSGDTEAFF
TGCGCCAGCAGTCTGCCCACATCGGGGGACACTGAAGCTTTCTTT
>15|TRBJ2-2|.|TRBV2|TRBD1
CASNARTGLTGELFF
TGTGCCAGCAATGCTCGGACAGGTCTAACCGGGGAGCTGTTTTTT
>14|TRBJ2-1|few|TRBV27|TRBD2
CASIFSGGYNEQFF
TGTGCCAGCATTTTCAGCGGGGGGTACAATGAGCAGTTCTTC
>13|TRBJ2-2|few|TRBV9|.
CASSGTNTGELFF
TGTGCCAGCAGCGGGACTAACACCGGGGAGCTGTTTTTT
>14|TRBJ2-1|.|TRBV27|.
CASSLVRGGSEQFF
TGTGCCAGCAGTTTGGTGCGTGGTGGGAGTGAGCAGTTCTTC
>14|TRBJ2-7|.|TRBV3-1|.
CASSQDGPNGEQYF
TGTGCCAGCAGCCAAGACGGCCCTAACGGCGAGCAGTACTTC
>15|TRBJ1-1|.|TRBV4-3|TRBD1
CASSQDGQGYTEAFF
TGCGCCAGCAGCCAAGACGGACAGGGATACACTGAAGCTTTCTTT
>14|TRBJ2-5|few|TRBV11-2|.
CASSAQGMVETQYF
TGTGCCAGCAGCGCTCAGGGGATGGTTGAGACCCAGTACTTC
>12|TRBJ1-2|.|TRBV9|.
CASSTRTDGYTF
TGTGCCAGCAGCACCCGGACAGATGGCTACACCTTC
>14|TRBJ2-3|once|TRBV3-1|.
CASSQGVGPDTQYF
TGTGCCAGCAGCCAAGGGGTGGGTCCAGATACGCAGTATTTT
>15|TRBJ2-1|once|TRBV7-2|TRBD2
CASSPHRPGGNEQFF
TGTGCCAGCAGCCCCCATCGACCGGGAGGGAATGAGCAGTTCTTC
>12|TRBJ2-5|.|TRBV29-1|.
CSGGTRQETQYF
TGCAGTGGAGGGACCCGCCAAGAGACCCAGTACTTC
>14|TRBJ1-1|.|TRBV6-5|.
CASSDGFGNTEAFF
TGTGCCAGCAGTGACGGATTTGGAAACACTGAAGCTTTCTTT
>14|TRBJ1-4|.|TRBV28|.
CASRKGTTNEELFF
TGTGCCAGCCGGAAGGGAACAACTAATGAAGAACTGTTTTTT
>16|TRBJ1-6|.|TRBV12-3/TRBV12-4|TRBD1
CASATRQDRGDSPLHF
TGTGCCAGCGCTACCCGCCAAGACAGGGGAGATTCACCCCTCCACTTT
>15|TRBJ1-6|.|TRBV27|.
CASSSTGRSNSPLHF
TGTGCCAGCAGCAGTACGGGACGGAGTAATTCACCCCTCCACTTT
>18|TRBJ1-1|.|TRBV7-2|TRBD1
CASSSHRQGRSERTEAFF
TGTGCCAGCAGCTCCCATCGACAGGGACGTTCTGAACGGACTGAAGCTTTCTTT
>19|TRBJ2-3|.|TRBV5-1|TRBD2
CASTFKGATSGRLSDTQYF
TGCGCCAGCACCTTCAAAGGTGCTACGAGCGGGAGGCTTTCAGATACGCAGTATTTT
>13|TRBJ2-1|.|TRBV29-1|.
CSVAGDLINEQFF
TGCAGCGTTGCGGGGGATTTAATCAATGAGCAGTTCTTC
>16|TRBJ2-7|.|TRBV14|.
CASSSTARRGSYEQYF
TGTGCCAGCAGCTCAACTGCCCGCAGGGGAAGCTACGAGCAGTACTTC
>15|TRBJ1-1|.|TRBV7-9|TRBD1
CASSRERTGGTEAFF
TGTGCCAGCAGCCGAGAAAGGACAGGGGGTACTGAAGCTTTCTTT
>14|TRBJ2-1|.|TRBV10-3|.
CAIGEWSSYNEQFF
TGTGCCATCGGAGAGTGGAGCTCCTACAATGAGCAGTTCTTC
>16|TRBJ1-5|.|TRBV12-3/TRBV12-4|.
CASSLAGVGSTQPQHF
TGTGCCAGCAGTTTAGCAGGGGTAGGTTCGACCCAGCCCCAGCATTTT
>15|TRBJ2-2|.|TRBV29-1|TRBD2
CGGLAGLENTGELFF
TGCGGAGGACTAGCGGGGTTGGAAAACACCGGGGAGCTGTTTTTT
>16|TRBJ2-7|.|TRBV29-1|TRBD2
CSVASSGRKRGNEQYF
TGCAGCGTTGCGTCTAGCGGGAGGAAGAGAGGGAACGAGCAGTACTTC
>17|TRBJ1-2|.|TRBV4-2|.
CASSHPQDTAVGHGYTF
TGTGCCAGCAGCCATCCACAAGACACAGCCGTTGGCCATGGCTACACCTTC
>19|TRBJ2-1|.|TRBV4-1|TRBD1
CASSPQTGGMASSYNEQFF
TGCGCCAGCAGCCCCCAGACAGGGGGGATGGCGAGCTCCTACAATGAGCAGTTCTTC
>15|TRBJ2-3|.|TRBV12-3/TRBV12-4|TRBD2
CASSSRTSFTDTQYF
TGTGCCAGCAGTTCCCGGACTAGCTTCACAGATACGCAGTATTTT
>14|TRBJ1-1|.|TRBV6-1|TRBD1
CASTEGQSNTEAFF
TGTGCCAGCACCGAGGGACAGTCGAACACTGAAGCTTTCTTT
>17|TRBJ2-3|.|TRBV5-1|TRBD2
CASSWGLAGTSTDTQYF
TGCGCCAGCAGCTGGGGGTTAGCGGGAACTAGTACAGATACGCAGTATTTT
>14|TRBJ2-3|.|TRBV7-2|.
CASSFWGSEDTQYF
TGTGCCAGCAGCTTTTGGGGTTCGGAAGATACGCAGTATTTT
>15|TRBJ2-2|.|TRBV28|TRBD2
CASSLWGGKTGELFF
TGTGCCAGCAGTTTATGGGGAGGGAAGACCGGGGAGCTGTTTTTT
>17|TRBJ2-1|.|TRBV12-3/TRBV12-4|TRBD2
CASSYLLAGRGYNEQFF
TGTGCCAGCAGCTACCTACTAGCGGGAAGAGGCTACAATGAGCAGTTCTTC
>12|TRBJ2-3|.|TRBV28|.
CASVGLPDTQYF
TGTGCCAGCGTCGGCTTACCAGATACGCAGTATTTT